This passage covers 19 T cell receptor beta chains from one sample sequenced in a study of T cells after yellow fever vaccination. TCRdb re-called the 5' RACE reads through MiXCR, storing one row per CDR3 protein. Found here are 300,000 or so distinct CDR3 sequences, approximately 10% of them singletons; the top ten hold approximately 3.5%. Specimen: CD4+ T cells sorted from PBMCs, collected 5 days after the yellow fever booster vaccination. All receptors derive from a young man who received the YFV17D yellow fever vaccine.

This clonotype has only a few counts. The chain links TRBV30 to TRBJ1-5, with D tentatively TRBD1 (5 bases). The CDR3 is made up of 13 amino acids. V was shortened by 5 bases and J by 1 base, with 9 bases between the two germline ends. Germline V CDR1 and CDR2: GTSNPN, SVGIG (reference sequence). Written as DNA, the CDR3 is TGTGCCTGGGGGGGAGGAAGCAATCAGCCCCAGCATTTT. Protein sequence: CAWGGGSNQPQHF.

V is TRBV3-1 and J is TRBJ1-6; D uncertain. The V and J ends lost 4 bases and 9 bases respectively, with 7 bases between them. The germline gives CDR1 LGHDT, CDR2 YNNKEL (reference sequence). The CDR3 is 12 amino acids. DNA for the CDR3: TGTGCCAGCAGCCTCCCTCCTTCACCCCTCCACTTT. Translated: CASSLPPSPLHF.

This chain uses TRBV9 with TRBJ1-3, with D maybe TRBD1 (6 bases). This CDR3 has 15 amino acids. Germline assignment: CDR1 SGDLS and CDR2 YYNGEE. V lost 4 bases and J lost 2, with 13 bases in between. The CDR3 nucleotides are TGTGCCAGCAGCACTTCGGGGGCTACTGGAAACACCATATATTTT. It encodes CASSTSGATGNTIYF.

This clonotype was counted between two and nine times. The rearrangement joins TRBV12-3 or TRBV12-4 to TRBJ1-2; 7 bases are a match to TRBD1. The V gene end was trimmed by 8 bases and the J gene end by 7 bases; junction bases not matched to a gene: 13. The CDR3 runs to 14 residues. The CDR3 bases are TGTGCCAGCTCTCCAAGGGGGCAGGGAGTTGGCTACACCTTC. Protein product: CASSPRGQGVGYTF.

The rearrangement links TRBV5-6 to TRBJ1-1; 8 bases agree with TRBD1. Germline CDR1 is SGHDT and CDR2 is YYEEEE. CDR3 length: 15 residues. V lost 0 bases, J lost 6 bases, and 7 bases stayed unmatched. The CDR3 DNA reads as TGTGCCAGCAGCTTGGCCTTCAGGGGGCGGCCTGAAGCTTTCTTT. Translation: CASSLAFRGRPEAFF.

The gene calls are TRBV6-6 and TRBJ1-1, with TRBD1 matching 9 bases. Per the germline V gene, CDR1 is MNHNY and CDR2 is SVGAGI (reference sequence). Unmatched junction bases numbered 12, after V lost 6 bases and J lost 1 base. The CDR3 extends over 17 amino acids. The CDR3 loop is CASRDHGTGLGNTEAFF. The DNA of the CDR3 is TGTGCCAGCAGGGATCACGGGACAGGGTTAGGGAACACTGAAGCTTTCTTT.

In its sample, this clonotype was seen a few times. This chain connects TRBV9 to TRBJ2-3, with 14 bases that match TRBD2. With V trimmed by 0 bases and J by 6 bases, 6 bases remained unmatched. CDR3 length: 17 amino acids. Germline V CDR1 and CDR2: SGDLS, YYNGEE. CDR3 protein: CASSVGTSGGRRDTQYF. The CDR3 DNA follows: TGTGCCAGCAGCGTAGGGACTAGCGGGGGGAGGAGGGATACGCAGTATTTT.

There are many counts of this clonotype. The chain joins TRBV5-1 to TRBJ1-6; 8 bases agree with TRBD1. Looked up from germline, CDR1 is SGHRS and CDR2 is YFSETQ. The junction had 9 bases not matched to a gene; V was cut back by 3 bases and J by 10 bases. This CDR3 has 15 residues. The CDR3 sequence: CASSYTAGGESPLHF. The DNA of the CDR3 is TGCGCCAGCAGCTATACTGCAGGGGGCGAATCACCCCTCCACTTT. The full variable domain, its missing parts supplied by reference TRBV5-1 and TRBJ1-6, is KAGVTQTPRYLIKTRGQQVTLSCSPISGHRSVSWYQQTPGQGLQFLFEYFSETQRNKGNFPGRFSGRQFSNSRSEMNVSTLELGDSALYLCASSYTAGGESPLHFGNGTRLTVT.

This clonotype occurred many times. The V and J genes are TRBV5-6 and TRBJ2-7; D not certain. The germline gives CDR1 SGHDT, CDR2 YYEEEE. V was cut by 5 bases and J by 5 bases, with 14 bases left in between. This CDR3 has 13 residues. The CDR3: CASRSSRIHEQYV. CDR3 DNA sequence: TGTGCCAGCAGATCCAGTCGCATTCACGAGCAGTACGTC.

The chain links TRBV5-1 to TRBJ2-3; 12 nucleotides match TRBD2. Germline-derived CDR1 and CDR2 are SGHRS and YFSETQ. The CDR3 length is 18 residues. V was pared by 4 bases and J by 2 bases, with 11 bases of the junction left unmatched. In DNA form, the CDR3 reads TGCGCCAGCAGCCGCGGGACGGGACTAGCGGGCTACACAGATACGCAGTATTTT. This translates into CASSRGTGLAGYTDTQYF.

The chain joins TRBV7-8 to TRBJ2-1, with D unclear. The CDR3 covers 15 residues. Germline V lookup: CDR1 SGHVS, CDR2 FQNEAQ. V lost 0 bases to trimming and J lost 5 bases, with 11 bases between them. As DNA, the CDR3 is TGTGCCAGCAGCTTAGCCCGTTTTGGTAACAATGAGCAGTTCTTC. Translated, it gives CASSLARFGNNEQFF. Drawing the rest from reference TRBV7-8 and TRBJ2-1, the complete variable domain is GAGVSQSPRYKVAKRGQDVALRCDPISGHVSLFWYQQALGQGPEFLTYFQNEAQLDKSGLPSDRFFAERPEGSVSTLKIQRTQQEDSAVYLCASSLARFGNNEQFFGPGTRLTVL.

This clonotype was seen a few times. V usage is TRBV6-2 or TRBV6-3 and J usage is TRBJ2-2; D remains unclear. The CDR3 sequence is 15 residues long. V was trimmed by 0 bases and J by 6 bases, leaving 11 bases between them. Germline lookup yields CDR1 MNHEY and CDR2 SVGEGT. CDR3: CASSYSALLSGELFF. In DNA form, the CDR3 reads TGTGCCAGCAGTTACTCGGCCCTCCTTTCCGGGGAGCTGTTTTTT.

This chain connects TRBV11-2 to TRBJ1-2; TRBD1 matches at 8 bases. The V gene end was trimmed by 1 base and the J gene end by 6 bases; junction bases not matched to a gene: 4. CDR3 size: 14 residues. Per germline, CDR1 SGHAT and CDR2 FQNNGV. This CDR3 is CASSLGAGGNGYTF. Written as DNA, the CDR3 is TGTGCCAGCAGCTTAGGCGCAGGGGGCAATGGCTACACCTTC.

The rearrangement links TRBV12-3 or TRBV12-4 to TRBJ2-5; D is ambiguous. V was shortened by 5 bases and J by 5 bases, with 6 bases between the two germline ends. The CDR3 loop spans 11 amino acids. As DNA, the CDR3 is TGTGCCAGCAGTACCACCGAGACCCAGTACTTC. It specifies CASSTTETQYF.

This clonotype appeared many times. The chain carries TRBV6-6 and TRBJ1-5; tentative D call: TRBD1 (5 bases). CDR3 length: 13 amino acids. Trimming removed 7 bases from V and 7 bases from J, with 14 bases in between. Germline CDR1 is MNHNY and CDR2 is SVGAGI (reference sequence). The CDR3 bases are TGTGCCAGCATTCCCGGGGGGGGGCAGCCCCAGCATTTT. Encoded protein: CASIPGGGQPQHF.

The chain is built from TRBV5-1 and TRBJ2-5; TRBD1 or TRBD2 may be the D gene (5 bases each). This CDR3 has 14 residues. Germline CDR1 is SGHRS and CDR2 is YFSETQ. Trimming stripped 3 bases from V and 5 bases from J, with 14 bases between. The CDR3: CASSSGPPGETQYF. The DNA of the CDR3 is TGCGCCAGCAGCTCGGGACCTCCGGGCGAGACCCAGTACTTC.

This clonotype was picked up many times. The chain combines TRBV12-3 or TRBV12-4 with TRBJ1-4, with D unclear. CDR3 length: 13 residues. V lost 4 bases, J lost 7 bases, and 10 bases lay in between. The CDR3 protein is CASSSSGFEKLFF. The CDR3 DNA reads TGTGCCAGCAGTTCGTCCGGGTTTGAAAAACTGTTTTTT.

The CDR3 coding sequence is TGCAGCGTTGAGGGGCGGGTTAGTCAAACTGAAGCTTTCTTT. This gives the protein CSVEGRVSQTEAFF. The chain has TRBV29-1 and TRBJ1-1; a weak D match, TRBD1 (5 bases). Trimming removed 3 bases at V and 5 bases at J, with 16 bases between. The CDR3 has 14 amino acids. Germline V gives CDR1 SQVTM, CDR2 ANQGSEA.

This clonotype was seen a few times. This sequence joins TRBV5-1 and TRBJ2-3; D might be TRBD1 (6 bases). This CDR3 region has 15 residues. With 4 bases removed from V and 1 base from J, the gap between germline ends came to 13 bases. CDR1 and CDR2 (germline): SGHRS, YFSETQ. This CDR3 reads CASSPQGDGTDTQYF. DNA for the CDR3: TGCGCCAGCAGCCCACAGGGAGACGGCACAGATACGCAGTATTTT.